This TCR beta chain was obtained from a study of identical twins. General observations from the study: Invariant cells of the MAIT and iNKT types might have partly distorted the zero-insertion analyses. Insertions were reduced in abundant cord blood beta clonotypes but not in memory repertoires.

Using its own MiXCR run on the 5' RACE reads, TCRdb lists one record per CDR3 protein. The profile shows about 530,000 distinct CDR3 sequences, nearly 15% of them singletons. V lost 7 bases and J lost 5, with 21 bases in between. CDR3 length equals 16 residues. With regard to this clonotype: Its specificity is not known.

This same sample was also taken into another study, of yellow fever vaccine responses in identical twins.

Sequenced input: CD4+ T cells sorted from blood. The clonotype originates from a woman younger than 35 in good health. The chain has TRBV23-1 and TRBJ2-1; unclear D gene. TRBV23-1 carries the ORF label, with uncertain function. CDR3 in DNA: TGCGCCAGCAACCTAACCGGACGGAGTATTAACAATGAGCAGTTCTTC. It codes for CASNLTGRSINNEQFF.